This T cell receptor (beta chain) was sequenced during a study of blood T cell repertoires in COVID-19. Background on the study: Sites in the United States, Italy and Spain provided acute and convalescent COVID-19 samples.

Source study methods: Cell counts per sample came from amplifying reference gene primers. Some clones are missing from TCRdb's copy, which holds only in-frame ones; the method was immunoSEQ multiplex PCR. V, J and clone size were drawn from that table, and D and trimming were deduced from the DNA. The sample consists of approximately 300,000 clones, approximately 91% of them appearing once. Clinical histories supplied by participants themselves formed the basis of cohort assignment. Exposed enrollees encountered a COVID-19 case at some point within 2 weeks before study entry. Trimming cost V 3 bases and J 0 bases, with 9 bases left between them. Germline V gene lookup returns CDR1 KGHSY and CDR2 FQNENV. This CDR3 has 15 amino acids.

The sequence was obtained from a young woman who had been exposed to COVID-19. What was sequenced was PBMCs or T cells enriched from blood (not recorded which). The gene calls are TRBV16 and TRBJ2-4, with D possibly TRBD2 on 5 matching bases. CDR3 in amino acids: CASSQIRGAKNIQYF. The CDR3 coding sequence is TGTGCCAGCAGCCAGATACGGGGAGCCAAAAACATTCAGTACTTC.